The next 18 T cell receptor beta chains were all read from a single sample in a study of neoadjuvant anti-PD-1 for oral cavity cancer. The time point is: after neoadjuvant nivolumab, at surgical resection. Clones were sequenced by immunoSEQ multiplex PCR, and TCRdb holds only the in-frame ones, with some missing. This sample has approximately 13,000 clones, with 67% found just once. The sample was PBMCs, taken after nivolumab (anti-PD-1) treatment. The receptors derive from a person between 40 and 85 years old with oral cavity squamous cell carcinoma.

This clone has a single count. The chain employs TRBV19 and TRBJ2-5, with D unresolved. Germline loops: CDR1 LNHDA, CDR2 SQIVND (reference sequence). The CDR3 contains 14 residues. The V end lost 3 bases, the J end lost 1 base, and 9 bases lay between the germline ends. The CDR3 DNA follows: TGTGCCAGTAGTATTACGGGCCTCCAAGAGACCCAGTACTTC. The encoded protein is CASSITGLQETQYF.

The chain is built from TRBV19 and TRBJ2-1; either TRBD1 or TRBD2 may fit D (5 bases each). The V end was cut by 6 bases, the J end by 3 bases, with 15 bases between. This CDR3 is 15 amino acids long. The germline V gene encodes CDR1 LNHDA and CDR2 SQIVND (reference sequence). CDR3 coding DNA: TGTGCCAGTAGGGGAGAGGGTGGGGGCTACAATGAGCAGTTCTTC. Translating gives CASRGEGGGYNEQFF. The entire variable domain, with the rest obtained from reference TRBV19 and TRBJ2-1, is as follows: DGGITQSPKYLFRKEGQNVTLSCEQNLNHDAMYWYRQDPGQGLRLIYYSQIVNDFQKGDIAEGYSVSREKKESFPLTVTSAQKNPTAFYLCASRGEGGGYNEQFFGPGTRLTVL.

The V call is TRBV5-6, the J call TRBJ2-6, with 7 bases lining up with TRBD1. V dropped 0 bases and J dropped 2; count of bases not matched to a gene: 2. Germline CDR1 and CDR2: SGHDT and YYEEEE. This CDR3 comprises 16 residues. The CDR3 loop is CASSLVDRAGANVLTF. DNA for the CDR3: TGTGCCAGCAGCTTGGTAGACAGGGCTGGGGCCAACGTCCTGACTTTC.

As to this clone: The junction shows a germline mismatch at one end, possibly a read error. The V gene is TRBV7-9, the J gene TRBJ1-1, with a weak D call TRBD1 (5 bases). Germline V gene sequence: CDR1 SEHNR, CDR2 FQNEAQ (reference sequence). This CDR3 has 13 amino acids. CDR3 sequence reads: CASRFGANTEAFF. The DNA of the CDR3 is TGTGCCAGCCGCTTCGGGGCGAACACTGAAGCTTTCTTT.

The chain joins TRBV28 to TRBJ1-4, with D hard to call. The germline V gene encodes CDR1 MDHEN and CDR2 SYDVKM. The CDR3 contains 15 residues. The V end was cut by 8 bases, the J end by 6 bases, with 19 bases between. The CDR3 spells CASSLAGPVDEKLFF. CDR3 in DNA: TGTGCCAGCTCCTTAGCAGGCCCTGTGGATGAAAAACTGTTTTTT.

This chain links TRBV11-3 with TRBJ2-7; D gene unclear. The V gene's germline CDR1 is SGHNT and CDR2 YENEEA. CDR3 size: 13 residues. Trimming left V 5 bases short and J 4 bases short, with 12 bases between. The CDR3 is CASSPGLGYEQYF. Written as DNA, the CDR3 is TGTGCCAGCAGCCCGGGCCTAGGGTACGAGCAGTACTTC.

V is TRBV9 and J is TRBJ2-7, with unresolved D. With 0 bases removed from V and 0 bases from J, the gap between germline ends came to 13 bases. The CDR3 spans 16 residues. Germline CDR1 SGDLS, CDR2 YYNGEE. CDR3 coding DNA: TGTGCCAGCAGCGTAGGGCTCGAGCTCGCCTCCTACGAGCAGTACTTC. Protein product: CASSVGLELASYEQYF.

The rearrangement links TRBV5-5 to TRBJ2-3, with 10 bases aligning to TRBD2. This CDR3 comprises 16 residues. Germline-derived CDR1 and CDR2 are SGHKS and YYEKEE (reference sequence). The trim removed 0 bases at V and 6 bases at J, leaving 7 bases unmatched. CDR3 loop: CASSLVVGTSEDTQYF. CDR3 sequence (DNA): TGTGCCAGCAGCTTGGTCGTGGGGACTAGCGAGGATACGCAGTATTTT. The full variable domain, completed using reference TRBV5-5 and TRBJ2-3, is DAGVTQSPTHLIKTRGQQVTLRCSPISGHKSVSWYQQVLGQGPQFIFQYYEKEERGRGNFPDRFSARQFPNYSSELNVNALLLGDSALYLCASSLVVGTSEDTQYFGPGTRLTVL.

V and J are TRBV19 and TRBJ2-1, with TRBD2 matching 11 bases. The length of the CDR3 is 14 residues. After removal of 7 bases from V and 9 bases from J, the junction contained 8 bases not matched to a gene. Germline CDR1 and CDR2: LNHDA and SQIVND (reference sequence). In DNA form, the CDR3 reads TGTGCCAGTAATCTTCTAGCGGGGGGCACTGAGCAGTTCTTC. It translates to CASNLLAGGTEQFF.

V and J are TRBV29-1 and TRBJ1-1; D remains unclear. The CDR3 length is 14 residues. Per germline, CDR1 SQVTM and CDR2 ANQGSEA. V lost 3 bases and J lost 0, with 11 bases in between. CDR3 sequence (DNA): TGCAGCGTTGATGGCGGATTCATGAACACTGAAGCTTTCTTT. Amino acid sequence: CSVDGGFMNTEAFF.

This clone was seen a single time. V usage is TRBV15 and J usage is TRBJ2-1, with TRBD2 identical over 15 bases. The CDR3 is made up of 20 amino acids. J lost 9 bases, V lost 0 bases, and 15 bases had no gene match. Germline values: CDR1 LNHNV, CDR2 YYDKDF (reference sequence). The CDR3, as DNA: TGTGCCACCAGCAGAGACCTACCCGGGACTAGCGGGAGGTTAGGGGCTGAGCAGTTCTTC. Its protein product is CATSRDLPGTSGRLGAEQFF.

This clone showed up just a few times. The J gene is TRBJ1-1, the V gene TRBV7-9; tentative D call: TRBD1 (5 bases). Trimming removed 6 bases from V and 3 bases from J, with 11 bases in between. The length of the CDR3 is 13 residues. In germline, CDR1 is SEHNR, CDR2 FQNEAQ (reference sequence). The CDR3 DNA is TGTGCCAGCAGGGGTTCGGGGGACACTGAAGCTTTCTTT. It yields the protein CASRGSGDTEAFF. Full variable domain (missing parts from reference TRBV7-9 and TRBJ1-1): DTGVSQNPRHKITKRGQNVTFRCDPISEHNRLYWYRQTLGQGPEFLTYFQNEAQLEKSRLLSDRFSAERPKGSFSTLEIQRTEQGDSAMYLCASRGSGDTEAFFGQGTRLTVV.

This rearrangement joins TRBV9 to TRBJ1-5; 7 nucleotides agree with TRBD1. Germline CDR1 reads SGDLS; CDR2 reads YYNGEE. This CDR3 comprises 17 residues. Trimming removed 4 bases from V and 2 bases from J; junction bases left unmatched: 12. The CDR3 coding sequence is TGTGCCAGCAGCCCGGGACAGAGTGCATTGGGCAATCAGCCCCAGCATTTT. Protein product: CASSPGQSALGNQPQHF.

The genes are TRBV7-8 and TRBJ2-1, with 10 bases fitting TRBD1. The CDR3 loop spans 16 amino acids. Losses at the gene ends were 7 bases for V and 5 bases for J; bases not matched to a gene: 11. Germline CDR1 and CDR2: SGHVS and FQNEAQ. CDR3 region: CASNQRGGQGNNEQFF. In nucleotides, the CDR3 is TGTGCCAGCAACCAACGTGGGGGACAGGGGAACAATGAGCAGTTCTTC.

This clone was seen more than once but under ten times. The V call is TRBV30, the J call TRBJ2-7; D is possibly TRBD1 or TRBD2 (5 bases each). The ends were cut back, 1 base at V and 5 bases at J, with 15 bases in the middle. The germline gives CDR1 GTSNPN, CDR2 SVGIG (reference sequence). This CDR3 is built from 14 residues. The CDR3 sequence: CAWSEGVRAHEQYF. CDR3 nucleotide sequence: TGTGCCTGGAGTGAAGGGGTGCGGGCTCACGAGCAGTACTTC.

This chain joins TRBV10-3 and TRBJ2-7; 8 bases agree with TRBD1. Per germline, CDR1 ENHRY and CDR2 SYGVKD. The CDR3 has 12 residues. Trimming removed 6 bases from V and 2 bases from J; junction bases left unmatched: 0. CDR3 amino acids: CAIRGQAYEQYF. Here the CDR3 DNA reads TGTGCCATCAGGGGACAGGCCTACGAGCAGTACTTC.

The chain couples TRBV5-1 to TRBJ2-2; D possibly corresponds to TRBD1 (6 bases). This CDR3 comprises 14 residues. Germline CDR1 is SGHRS and CDR2 is YFSETQ. V was pared by 0 bases and J by 7 bases, with 10 bases between. CDR3 DNA: TGCGCCAGCAGCTTGGACAGGGCCGGCGGGGAGCTGTTTTTT. This gives the protein CASSLDRAGGELFF.

This clone showed up just once. The chain has TRBV5-1 and TRBJ1-1; TRBD1 aligns across 7 bases. This CDR3 spans 14 amino acids. Germline CDR1 SGHRS, CDR2 YFSETQ. V trimming: 4 bases; J trimming: 1 base; junction bases outside the gene matches: 4. The CDR3 region is CASSPRTGNTEAFF. The DNA of the CDR3 is TGCGCCAGCAGCCCTAGGACAGGGAACACTGAAGCTTTCTTT.